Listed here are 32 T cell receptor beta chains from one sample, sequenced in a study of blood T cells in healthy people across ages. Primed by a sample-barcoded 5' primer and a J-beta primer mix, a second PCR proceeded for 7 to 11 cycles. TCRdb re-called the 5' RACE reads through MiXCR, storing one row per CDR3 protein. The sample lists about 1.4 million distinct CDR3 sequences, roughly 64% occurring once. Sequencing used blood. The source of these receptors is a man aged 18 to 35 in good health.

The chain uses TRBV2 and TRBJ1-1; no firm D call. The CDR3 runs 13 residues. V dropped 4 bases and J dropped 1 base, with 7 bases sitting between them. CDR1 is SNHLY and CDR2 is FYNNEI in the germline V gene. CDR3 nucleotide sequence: TGTGCCAGCAGTGGAGAGAAGAACACTGAAGCTTTCTTT. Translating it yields CASSGEKNTEAFF.

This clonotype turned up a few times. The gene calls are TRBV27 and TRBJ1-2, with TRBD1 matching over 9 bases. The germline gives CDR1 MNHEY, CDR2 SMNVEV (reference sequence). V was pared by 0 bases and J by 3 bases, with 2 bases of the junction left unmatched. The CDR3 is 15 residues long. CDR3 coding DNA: TGTGCCAGCAGTTTATCCGGGACAGGGCACTATGGCTACACCTTC. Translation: CASSLSGTGHYGYTF.

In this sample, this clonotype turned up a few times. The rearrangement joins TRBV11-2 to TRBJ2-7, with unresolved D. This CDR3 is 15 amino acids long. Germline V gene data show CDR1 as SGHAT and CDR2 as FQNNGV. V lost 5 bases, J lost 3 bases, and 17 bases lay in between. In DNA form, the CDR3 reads TGTGCCAGCAGCACCCTGTCCACCCCTGACTACGAGCAGTACTTC. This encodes CASSTLSTPDYEQYF.

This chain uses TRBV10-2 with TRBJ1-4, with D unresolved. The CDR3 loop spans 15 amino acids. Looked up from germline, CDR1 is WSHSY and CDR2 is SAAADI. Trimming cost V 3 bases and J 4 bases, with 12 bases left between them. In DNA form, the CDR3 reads TGCGCCAGCAGTGATCTCGACTTGGGTAATGAAAAACTGTTTTTT. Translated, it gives CASSDLDLGNEKLFF.

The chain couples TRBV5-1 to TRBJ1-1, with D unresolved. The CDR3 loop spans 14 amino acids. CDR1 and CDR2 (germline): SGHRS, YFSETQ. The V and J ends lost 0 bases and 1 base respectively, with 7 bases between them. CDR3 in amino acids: CASSLAQQNTEAFF. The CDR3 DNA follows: TGCGCCAGCAGCTTGGCACAGCAGAACACTGAAGCTTTCTTT.

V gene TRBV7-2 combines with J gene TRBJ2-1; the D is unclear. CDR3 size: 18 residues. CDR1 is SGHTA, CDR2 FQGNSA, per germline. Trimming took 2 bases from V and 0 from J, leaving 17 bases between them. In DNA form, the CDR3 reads TGTGCCAGCAGCTTAAATCTCCCCCCAACCCACTCCTACAATGAGCAGTTCTTC. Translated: CASSLNLPPTHSYNEQFF.

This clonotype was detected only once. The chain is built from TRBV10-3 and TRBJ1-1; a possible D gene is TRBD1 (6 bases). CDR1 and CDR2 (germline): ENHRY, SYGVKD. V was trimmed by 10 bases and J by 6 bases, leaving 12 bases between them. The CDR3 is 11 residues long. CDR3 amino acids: CATQQGPEAFF. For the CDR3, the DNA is TGTGCCACCCAACAGGGCCCTGAAGCTTTCTTT.

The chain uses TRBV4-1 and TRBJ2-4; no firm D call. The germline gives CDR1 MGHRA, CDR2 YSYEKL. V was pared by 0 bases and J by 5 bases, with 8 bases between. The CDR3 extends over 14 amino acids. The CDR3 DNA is TGCGCCAGCAGCCAAGATCAGGCCGAAAACATTCAGTACTTC. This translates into CASSQDQAENIQYF.

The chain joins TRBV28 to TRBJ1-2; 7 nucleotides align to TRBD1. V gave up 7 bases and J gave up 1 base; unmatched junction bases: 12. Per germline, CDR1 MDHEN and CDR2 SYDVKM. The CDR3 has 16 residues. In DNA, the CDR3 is TGTGCCAGCAACAAAGACAGGGACGCAGTTAACTATGGCTACACCTTC. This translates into CASNKDRDAVNYGYTF.

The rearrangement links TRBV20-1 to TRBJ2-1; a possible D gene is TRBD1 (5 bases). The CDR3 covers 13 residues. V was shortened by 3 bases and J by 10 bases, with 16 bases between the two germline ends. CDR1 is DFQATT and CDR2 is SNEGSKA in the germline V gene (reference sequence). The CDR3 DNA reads TGCAGTGCTAGGGGGCAGGGCGAGTGCGAGCAGTTCTTC. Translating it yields CSARGQGECEQFF.

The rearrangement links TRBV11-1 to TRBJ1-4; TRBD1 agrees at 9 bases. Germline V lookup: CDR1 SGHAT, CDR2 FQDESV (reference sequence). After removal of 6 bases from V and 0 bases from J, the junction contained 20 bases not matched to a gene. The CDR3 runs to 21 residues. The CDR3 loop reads CASRQIEFGGQGPATNEKLFF. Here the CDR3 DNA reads TGTGCCAGCAGACAGATCGAGTTTGGGGGACAGGGACCTGCAACTAATGAAAAACTGTTTTTT.

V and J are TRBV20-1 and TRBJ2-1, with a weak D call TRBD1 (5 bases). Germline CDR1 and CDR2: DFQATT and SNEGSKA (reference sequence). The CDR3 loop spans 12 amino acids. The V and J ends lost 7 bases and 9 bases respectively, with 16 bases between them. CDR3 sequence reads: CSGVNWGTEQFF. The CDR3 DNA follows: TGCAGTGGGGTAAATTGGGGCACTGAGCAGTTCTTC.

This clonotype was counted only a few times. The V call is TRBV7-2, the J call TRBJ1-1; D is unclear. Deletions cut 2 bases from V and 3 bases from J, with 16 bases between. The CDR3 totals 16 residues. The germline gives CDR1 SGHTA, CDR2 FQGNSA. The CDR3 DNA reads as TGTGCCAGCAGCTTATTTGGGGTTGGGTTAGACACTGAAGCTTTCTTT. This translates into CASSLFGVGLDTEAFF.

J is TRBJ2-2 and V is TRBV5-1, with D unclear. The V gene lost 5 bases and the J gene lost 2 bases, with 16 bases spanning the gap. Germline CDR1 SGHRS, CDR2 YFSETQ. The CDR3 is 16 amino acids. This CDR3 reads CASRPGDRINTGELFF. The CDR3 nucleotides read TGCGCCAGCAGACCTGGAGATCGGATAAACACCGGGGAGCTGTTTTTT.

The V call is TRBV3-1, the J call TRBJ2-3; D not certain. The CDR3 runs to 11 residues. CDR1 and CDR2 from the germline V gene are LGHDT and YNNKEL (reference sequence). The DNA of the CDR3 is TGTGCTACAGCAACTTCAGATACGCAGTATTTT. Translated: CATATSDTQYF.

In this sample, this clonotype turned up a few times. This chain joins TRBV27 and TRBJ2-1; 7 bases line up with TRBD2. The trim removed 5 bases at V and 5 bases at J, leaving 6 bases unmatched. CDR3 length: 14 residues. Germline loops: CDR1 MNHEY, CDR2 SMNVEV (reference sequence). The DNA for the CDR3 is TGTGCCAGCAGTCACCGGGAGGTTGACAATGAGCAGTTCTTC. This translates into CASSHREVDNEQFF.

The CDR3: CSARDLVADFSYEQYF. CDR3 coding DNA: TGCAGTGCTAGAGATCTGGTAGCGGACTTCTCCTACGAGCAGTACTTC. The chain joins TRBV20-1 to TRBJ2-7; possibly TRBD2 for D (6 bases). The CDR3 spans 16 residues. Trimming pared 0 bases from V and 0 bases from J, leaving 15 bases between. Germline CDR1 and CDR2: DFQATT and SNEGSKA (reference sequence).

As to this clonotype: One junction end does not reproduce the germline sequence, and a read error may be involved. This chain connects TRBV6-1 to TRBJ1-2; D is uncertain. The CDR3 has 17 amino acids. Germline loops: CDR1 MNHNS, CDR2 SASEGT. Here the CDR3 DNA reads TGTGCCAGCAGTCCAACCGGTCGGCGCAATTCTAACTATGACTACACCTTC. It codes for CASSPTGRRNSNYDYTF.

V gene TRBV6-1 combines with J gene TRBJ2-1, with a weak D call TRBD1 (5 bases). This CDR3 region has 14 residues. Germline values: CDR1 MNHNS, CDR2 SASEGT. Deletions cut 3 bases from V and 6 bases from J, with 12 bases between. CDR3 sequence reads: CASSEGHQTNEQFF. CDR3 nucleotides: TGTGCCAGCAGTGAGGGGCACCAGACCAATGAGCAGTTCTTC.

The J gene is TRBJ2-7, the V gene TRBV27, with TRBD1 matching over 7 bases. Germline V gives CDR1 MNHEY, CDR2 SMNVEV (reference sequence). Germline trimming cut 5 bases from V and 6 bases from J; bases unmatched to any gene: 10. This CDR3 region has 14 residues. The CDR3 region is CASSPLGQVVEQYF. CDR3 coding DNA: TGTGCCAGCAGTCCCTTAGGACAGGTCGTCGAGCAGTACTTC.

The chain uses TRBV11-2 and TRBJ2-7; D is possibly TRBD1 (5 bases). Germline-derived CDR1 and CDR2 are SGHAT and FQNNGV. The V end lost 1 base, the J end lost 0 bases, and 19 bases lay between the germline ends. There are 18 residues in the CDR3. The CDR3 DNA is TGTGCCAGCAGCTTAGTGGGCGGTACAGGACGAGACTCCTACGAGCAGTACTTC. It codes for CASSLVGGTGRDSYEQYF.

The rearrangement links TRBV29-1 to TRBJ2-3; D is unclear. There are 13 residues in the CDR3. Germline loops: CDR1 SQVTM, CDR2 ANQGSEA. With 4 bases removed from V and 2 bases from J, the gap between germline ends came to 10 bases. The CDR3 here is CSVVSSNTDTQYF. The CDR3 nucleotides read TGCAGCGTTGTCAGCTCAAACACAGATACGCAGTATTTT.

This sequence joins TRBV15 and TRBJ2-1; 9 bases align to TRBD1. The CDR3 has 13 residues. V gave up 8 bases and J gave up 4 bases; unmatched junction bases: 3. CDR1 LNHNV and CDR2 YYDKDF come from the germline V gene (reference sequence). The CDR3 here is CATDRGTYNEQFF. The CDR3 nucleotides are TGTGCCACCGACAGGGGGACATACAATGAGCAGTTCTTC.

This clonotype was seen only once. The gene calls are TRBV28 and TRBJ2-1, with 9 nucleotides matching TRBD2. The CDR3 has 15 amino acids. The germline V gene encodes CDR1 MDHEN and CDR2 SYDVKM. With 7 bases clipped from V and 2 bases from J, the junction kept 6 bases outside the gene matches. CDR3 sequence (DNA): TGTGCCAGCAACGGAGCGGGGGGAACCTACAATGAGCAGTTCTTC. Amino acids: CASNGAGGTYNEQFF.

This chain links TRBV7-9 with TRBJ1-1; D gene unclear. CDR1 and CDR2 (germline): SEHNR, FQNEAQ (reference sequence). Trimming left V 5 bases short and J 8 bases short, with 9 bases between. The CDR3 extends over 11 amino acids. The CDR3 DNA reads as TGTGCCAGCAGCCTGAGGTGGGAAGCTTTCTTT. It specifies CASSLRWEAFF.

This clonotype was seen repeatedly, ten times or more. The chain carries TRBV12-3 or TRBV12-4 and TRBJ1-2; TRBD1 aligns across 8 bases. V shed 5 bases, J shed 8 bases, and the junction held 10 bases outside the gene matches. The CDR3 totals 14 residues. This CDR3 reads CASSTGQGGSGYTF. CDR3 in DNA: TGTGCCAGCAGTACTGGACAGGGCGGGAGCGGCTACACCTTC.

The CDR3 DNA is TGTGCCAGCAGTTTGAGCGGACAGGGAGTTCAGCCCCAGCATTTT. Its translation is CASSLSGQGVQPQHF. This rearrangement joins TRBV12-3 or TRBV12-4 to TRBJ1-5; 8 bases are shared with TRBD1. The ends lost 3 bases at V and 6 bases at J; junction bases unmatched: 7. The CDR3 contains 15 residues.

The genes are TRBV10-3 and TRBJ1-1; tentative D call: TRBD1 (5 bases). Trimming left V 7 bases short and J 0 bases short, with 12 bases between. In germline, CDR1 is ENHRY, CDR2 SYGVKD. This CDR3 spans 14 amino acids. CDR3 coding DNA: TGTGCCATCAATGTGCAGGGCCTGAACACTGAAGCTTTCTTT. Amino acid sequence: CAINVQGLNTEAFF.

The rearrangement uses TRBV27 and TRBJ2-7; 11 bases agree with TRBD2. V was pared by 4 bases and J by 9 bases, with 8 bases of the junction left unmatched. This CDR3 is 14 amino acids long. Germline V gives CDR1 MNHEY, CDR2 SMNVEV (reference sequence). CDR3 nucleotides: TGTGCCAGCAGTTACCTAGCGGGAGGAGGTGGGCAGTACTTC. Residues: CASSYLAGGGGQYF.

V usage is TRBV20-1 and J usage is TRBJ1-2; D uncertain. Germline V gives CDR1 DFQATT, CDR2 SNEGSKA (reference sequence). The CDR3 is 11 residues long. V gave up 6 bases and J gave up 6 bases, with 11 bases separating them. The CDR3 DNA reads TGCAGTGCAGGGTGGATTGATGGCTACACCTTC. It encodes CSAGWIDGYTF.

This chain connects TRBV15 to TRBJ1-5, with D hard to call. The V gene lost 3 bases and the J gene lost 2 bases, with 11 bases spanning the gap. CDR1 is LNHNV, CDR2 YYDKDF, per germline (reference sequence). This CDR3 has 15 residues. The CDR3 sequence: CATSRDFWGNQPQHF. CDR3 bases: TGTGCCACCAGCAGGGATTTTTGGGGCAATCAGCCCCAGCATTTT. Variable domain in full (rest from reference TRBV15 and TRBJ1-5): DAMVIQNPRYQVTQFGKPVTLSCSQTLNHNVMYWYQQKSSQAPKLLFHYYDKDFNNEADTPDNFQSRRPNTSFCFLDIRSPGLGDTAMYLCATSRDFWGNQPQHFGDGTRLSIL.

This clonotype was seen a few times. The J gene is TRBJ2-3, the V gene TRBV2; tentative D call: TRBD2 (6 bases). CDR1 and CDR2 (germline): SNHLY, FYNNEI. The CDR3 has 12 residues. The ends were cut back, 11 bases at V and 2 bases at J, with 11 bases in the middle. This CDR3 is CAWTIPTDTQYF. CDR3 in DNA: TGTGCCTGGACTATTCCCACAGATACGCAGTATTTT.